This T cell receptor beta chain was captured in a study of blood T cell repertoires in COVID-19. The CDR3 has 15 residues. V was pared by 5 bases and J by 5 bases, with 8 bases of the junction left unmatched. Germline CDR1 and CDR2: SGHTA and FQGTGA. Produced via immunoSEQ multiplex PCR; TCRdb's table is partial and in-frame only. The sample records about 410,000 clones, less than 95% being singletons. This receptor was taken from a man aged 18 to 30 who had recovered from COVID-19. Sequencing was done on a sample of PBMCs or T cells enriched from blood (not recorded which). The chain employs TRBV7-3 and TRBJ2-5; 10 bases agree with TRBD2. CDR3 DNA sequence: TGTGCCAGCAGCCGGACTAGCGGTTGGGAGGAGACCCAGTACTTC. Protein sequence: CASSRTSGWEETQYF.